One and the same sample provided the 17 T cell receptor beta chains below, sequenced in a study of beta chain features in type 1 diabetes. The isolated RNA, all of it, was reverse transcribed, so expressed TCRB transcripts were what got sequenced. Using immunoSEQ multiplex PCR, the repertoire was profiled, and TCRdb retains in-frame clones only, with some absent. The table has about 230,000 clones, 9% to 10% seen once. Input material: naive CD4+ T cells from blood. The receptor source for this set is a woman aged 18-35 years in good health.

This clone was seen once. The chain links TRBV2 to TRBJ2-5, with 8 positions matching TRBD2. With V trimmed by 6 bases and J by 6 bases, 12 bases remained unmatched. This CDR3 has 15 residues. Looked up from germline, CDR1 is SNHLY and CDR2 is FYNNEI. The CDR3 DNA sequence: TGTGCCAGCAGGACGCCAGCGGGAGCGTTGAAGACCCAGTACTTC. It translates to CASRTPAGALKTQYF.

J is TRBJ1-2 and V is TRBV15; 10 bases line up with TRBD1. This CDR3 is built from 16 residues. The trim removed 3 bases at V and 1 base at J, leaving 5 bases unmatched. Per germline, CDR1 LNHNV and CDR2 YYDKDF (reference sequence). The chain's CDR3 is CATSRDRGSINYGYTF. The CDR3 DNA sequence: TGTGCCACCAGCAGGGACAGGGGGTCGATTAACTATGGCTACACCTTC.

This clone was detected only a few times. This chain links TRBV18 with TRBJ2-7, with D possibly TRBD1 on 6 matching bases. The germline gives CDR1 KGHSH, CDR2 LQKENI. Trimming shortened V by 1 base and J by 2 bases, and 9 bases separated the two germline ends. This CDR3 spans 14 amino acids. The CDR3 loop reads CASSPRTATYEQYF. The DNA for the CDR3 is TGTGCCAGCTCACCACGGACAGCCACCTACGAGCAGTACTTC.

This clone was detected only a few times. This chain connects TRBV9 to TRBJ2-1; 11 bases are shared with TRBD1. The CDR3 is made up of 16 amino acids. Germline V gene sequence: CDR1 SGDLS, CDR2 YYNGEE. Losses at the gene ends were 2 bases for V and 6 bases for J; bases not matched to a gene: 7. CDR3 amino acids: CASSVEIGTGGNEQFF. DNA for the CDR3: TGTGCCAGCAGCGTGGAGATTGGGACAGGGGGCAATGAGCAGTTCTTC.

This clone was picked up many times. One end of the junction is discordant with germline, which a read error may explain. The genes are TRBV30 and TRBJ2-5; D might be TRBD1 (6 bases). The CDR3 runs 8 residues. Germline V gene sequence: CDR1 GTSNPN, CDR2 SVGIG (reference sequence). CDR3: CARDTEHF. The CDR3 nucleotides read TGTGCCCGGGACACAGAGCACTTC.

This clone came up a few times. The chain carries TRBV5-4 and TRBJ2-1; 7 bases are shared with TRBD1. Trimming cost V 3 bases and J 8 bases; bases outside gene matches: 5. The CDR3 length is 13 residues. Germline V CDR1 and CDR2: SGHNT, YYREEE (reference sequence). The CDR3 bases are TGTGCCAGCAGCTACAGGGGTGGGCATGAGCAGTTCTTC. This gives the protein CASSYRGGHEQFF.

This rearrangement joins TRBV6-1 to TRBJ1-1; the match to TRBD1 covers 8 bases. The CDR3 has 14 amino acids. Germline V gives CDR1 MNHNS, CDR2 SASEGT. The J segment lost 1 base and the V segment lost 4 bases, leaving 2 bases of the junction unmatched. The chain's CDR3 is CASSGGQANTEAFF. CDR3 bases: TGTGCCAGCAGTGGGGGACAGGCGAACACTGAAGCTTTCTTT.

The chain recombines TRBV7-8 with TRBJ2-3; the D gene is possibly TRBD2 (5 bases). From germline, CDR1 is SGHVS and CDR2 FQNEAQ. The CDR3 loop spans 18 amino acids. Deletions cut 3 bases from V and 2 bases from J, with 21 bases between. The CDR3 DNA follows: TGTGCCAGCAGCTTTGGACTGAGAGGCCGGGTTTACACAGATACGCAGTATTTT. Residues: CASSFGLRGRVYTDTQYF. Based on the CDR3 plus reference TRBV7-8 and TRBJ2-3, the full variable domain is GAGVSQSPRYKVAKRGQDVALRCDPISGHVSLFWYQQALGQGPEFLTYFQNEAQLDKSGLPSDRFFAERPEGSVSTLKIQRTQQEDSAVYLCASSFGLRGRVYTDTQYFGPGTRLTVL.

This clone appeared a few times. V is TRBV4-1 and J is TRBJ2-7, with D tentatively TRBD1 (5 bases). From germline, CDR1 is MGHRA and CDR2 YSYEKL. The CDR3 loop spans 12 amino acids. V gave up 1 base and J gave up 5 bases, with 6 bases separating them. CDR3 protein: CASSQVGHEQYF. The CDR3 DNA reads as TGCGCCAGCAGCCAAGTGGGGCACGAGCAGTACTTC.

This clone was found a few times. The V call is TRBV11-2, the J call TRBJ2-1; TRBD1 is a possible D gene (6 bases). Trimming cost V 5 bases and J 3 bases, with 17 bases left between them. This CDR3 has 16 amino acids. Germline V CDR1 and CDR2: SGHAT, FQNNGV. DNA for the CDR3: TGTGCCAGCAGCCCCCGTATCACAGGGCTCTACAATGAGCAGTTCTTC. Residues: CASSPRITGLYNEQFF.

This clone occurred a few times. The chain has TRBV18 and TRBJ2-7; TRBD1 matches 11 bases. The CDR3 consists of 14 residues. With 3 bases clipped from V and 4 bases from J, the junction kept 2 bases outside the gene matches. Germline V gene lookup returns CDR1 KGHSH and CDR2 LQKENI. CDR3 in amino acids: CASSPGTGGYEQYF. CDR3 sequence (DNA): TGTGCCAGCTCACCCGGGACAGGGGGGTACGAGCAGTACTTC.

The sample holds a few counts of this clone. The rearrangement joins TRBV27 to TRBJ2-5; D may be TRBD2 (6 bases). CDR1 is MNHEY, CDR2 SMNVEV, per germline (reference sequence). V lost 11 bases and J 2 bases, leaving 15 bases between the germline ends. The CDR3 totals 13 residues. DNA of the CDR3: TGTGCCTCTACCCGGAGCGGGCAAGAGACCCAGTACTTC. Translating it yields CASTRSGQETQYF.

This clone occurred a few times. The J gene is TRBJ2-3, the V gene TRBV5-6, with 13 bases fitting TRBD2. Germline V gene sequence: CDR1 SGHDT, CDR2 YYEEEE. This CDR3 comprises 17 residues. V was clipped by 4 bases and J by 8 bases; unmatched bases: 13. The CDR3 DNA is TGTGCCAGCAGCCCCTCGCCGGGACTAGCGGGGTGGGGTACGCAGTATTTT. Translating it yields CASSPSPGLAGWGTQYF.

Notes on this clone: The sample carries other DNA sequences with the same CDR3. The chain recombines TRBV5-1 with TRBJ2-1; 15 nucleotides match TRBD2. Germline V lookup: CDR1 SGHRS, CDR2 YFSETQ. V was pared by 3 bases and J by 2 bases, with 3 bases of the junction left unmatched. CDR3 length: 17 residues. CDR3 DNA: TGCGCCAGCAGCTGGGGACTAGCGGGAGGTCCCTACAATGAGCAGTTCTTC. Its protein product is CASSWGLAGGPYNEQFF.

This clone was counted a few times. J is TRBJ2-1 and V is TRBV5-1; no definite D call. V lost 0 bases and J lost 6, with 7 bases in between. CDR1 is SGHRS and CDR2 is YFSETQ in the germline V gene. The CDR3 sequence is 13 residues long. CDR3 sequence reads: CASSLEPPNEQFF. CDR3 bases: TGCGCCAGCAGCTTGGAGCCCCCCAATGAGCAGTTCTTC.

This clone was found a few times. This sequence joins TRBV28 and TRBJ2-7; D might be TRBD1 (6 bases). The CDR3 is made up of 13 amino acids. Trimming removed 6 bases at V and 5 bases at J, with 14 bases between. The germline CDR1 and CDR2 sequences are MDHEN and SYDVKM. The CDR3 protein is CASSSGQLDEQYF. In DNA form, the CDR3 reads TGTGCCAGCAGCAGCGGACAGCTTGACGAGCAGTACTTC.

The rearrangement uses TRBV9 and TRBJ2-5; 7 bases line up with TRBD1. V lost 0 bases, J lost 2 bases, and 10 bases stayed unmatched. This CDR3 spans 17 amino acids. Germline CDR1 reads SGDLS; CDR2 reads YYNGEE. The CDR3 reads CASSVDHPGQIQETQYF. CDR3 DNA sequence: TGTGCCAGCAGCGTAGATCACCCGGGACAGATTCAAGAGACCCAGTACTTC.